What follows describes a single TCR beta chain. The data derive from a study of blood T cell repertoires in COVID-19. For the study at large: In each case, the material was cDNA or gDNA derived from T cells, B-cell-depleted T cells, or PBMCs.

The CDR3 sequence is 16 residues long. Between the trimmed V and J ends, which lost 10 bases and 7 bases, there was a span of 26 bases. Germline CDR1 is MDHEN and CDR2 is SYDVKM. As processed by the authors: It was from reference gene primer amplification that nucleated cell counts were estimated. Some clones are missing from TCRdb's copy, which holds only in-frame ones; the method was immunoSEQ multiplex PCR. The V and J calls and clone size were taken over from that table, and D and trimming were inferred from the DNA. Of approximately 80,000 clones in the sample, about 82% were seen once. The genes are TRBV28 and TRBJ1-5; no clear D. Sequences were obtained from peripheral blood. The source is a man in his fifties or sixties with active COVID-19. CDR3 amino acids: CATHPEGGRVDQPQHF. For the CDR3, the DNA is TGTGCCACCCACCCCGAAGGAGGGAGGGTTGACCAGCCCCAGCATTTT.